The 29 T cell receptor beta chains below come from one sample, sequenced in a study of T cells in narcolepsy (dated by TCRdb to the late 2010s). Library creation used the immunoSEQ multiplex PCR assay. What TCRdb holds here is the immuneACCESS table cut down to in-frame rearrangements. Part of the clones is not present; checked against another copy, under half of the missing clones reflect an unresolved V gene, and the others are unexplained. The sample has 35,000 or so clones on record, approximately 86% of them singletons. The ten largest clonotypes hold approximately 1.5% of the sample. The sequenced sample was CD45RA- memory CD4+ T cells from PBMCs. According to the study, the label for this sample's cell subset or site signals: memory T cells sorted ex vivo from peripheral blood. These receptors originate from a human donor with narcolepsy.

The chain is built from TRBV5-4 and TRBJ1-1; D not certain. CDR1 and CDR2 from the germline V gene are SGHNT and YYREEE (reference sequence). Trimming pared 4 bases from V and 0 bases from J, leaving 13 bases between. The CDR3 is made up of 15 amino acids. DNA for the CDR3: TGTGCCAGCAGCGACGCCCGGGCGGTGAACACTGAAGCTTTCTTT. Protein sequence: CASSDARAVNTEAFF.

This chain connects TRBV29-1 to TRBJ1-2, with D uncertain. The CDR3 runs 16 residues. Germline CDR1 is SQVTM and CDR2 is ANQGSEA. Trimming stripped 4 bases from V and 2 bases from J, with 20 bases between. The CDR3 bases are TGCAGCGTTGCTAGCCCAGCCACCATTTCCAACTATGGCTACACCTTC. Its translation is CSVASPATISNYGYTF.

The chain links TRBV30 to TRBJ2-7; TRBD2 matches 7 bases. The CDR3 spans 12 residues. CDR1 GTSNPN and CDR2 SVGIG come from the germline V gene (reference sequence). Losses at the gene ends were 1 base for V and 6 bases for J; bases not matched to a gene: 3. The CDR3 protein is CAWSGTRSEQYF. The DNA for the CDR3 is TGTGCCTGGAGTGGGACTAGAAGCGAGCAGTACTTC.

This chain links TRBV7-2 with TRBJ1-5; D is ambiguous. The V gene's germline CDR1 is SGHTA and CDR2 FQGNSA. V was trimmed by 1 base and J by 0 bases, leaving 10 bases between them. CDR3 length equals 16 residues. CDR3 coding DNA: TGTGCCAGCAGCTTAGTGCCGGGTTATAGCAATCAGCCCCAGCATTTT. It specifies CASSLVPGYSNQPQHF.

V and J are TRBV5-1 and TRBJ2-5; 10 bases align to TRBD2. V lost 0 bases, J lost 5 bases, and 4 bases stayed unmatched. The germline V gene has CDR1 SGHRS and CDR2 YFSETQ. The CDR3 length is 15 residues. The CDR3 DNA sequence: TGCGCCAGCAGCTTGGAGAGGACTAGCGGTGAGACCCAGTACTTC. It yields the protein CASSLERTSGETQYF.

The V call is TRBV4-2, the J call TRBJ2-3; 7 bases agree with TRBD1. The V segment lost 1 base and the J segment 3 bases; nucleotides outside the gene matches: 10. Germline lookup yields CDR1 LGHNA and CDR2 YNFKEQ. This CDR3 region has 17 residues. The CDR3 nucleotides are TGTGCCAGCAGCCAAGGGACCACAGGGGACGGAACAGATACGCAGTATTTT. It is translated as CASSQGTTGDGTDTQYF.

V usage is TRBV30 and J usage is TRBJ2-1; D is perhaps TRBD2 (6 bases). The CDR3 is 14 amino acids. CDR1 and CDR2 (germline): GTSNPN, SVGIG (reference sequence). V was shortened by 3 bases and J by 7 bases, with 16 bases between the two germline ends. The CDR3 loop is CAWRAGRRTNEQFF. Here the CDR3 DNA reads TGTGCCTGGAGAGCAGGGAGGAGAACGAATGAGCAGTTCTTC.

The chain joins TRBV28 to TRBJ2-7; 10 bases agree with TRBD1. CDR3 length equals 16 residues. V lost 6 bases to trimming and J lost 0 bases; unmatched junction nucleotides: 8. Per the germline V gene, CDR1 is MDHEN and CDR2 is SYDVKM. The CDR3, as DNA: TGTGCCAGCAGCAGACAGGGGGCCATAGGCTCCTACGAGCAGTACTTC. It yields the protein CASSRQGAIGSYEQYF.

The V and J genes are TRBV9 and TRBJ2-5; 9 bases align to TRBD2. This CDR3 spans 15 amino acids. Germline loops: CDR1 SGDLS, CDR2 YYNGEE. The junction had 7 bases not matched to a gene; V was cut back by 0 bases and J by 7 bases. The CDR3 nucleotides read TGTGCCAGCAGCGTAGCTAGCGGGGAGGTGGCGACCCAGTACTTC. Its translation is CASSVASGEVATQYF.

The chain employs TRBV7-2 and TRBJ2-5; D unclear. The V end was cut by 4 bases, the J end by 4 bases, with 10 bases between. CDR3 length equals 13 residues. Germline values: CDR1 SGHTA, CDR2 FQGNSA. The CDR3 loop is CASSSTPGETQYF. In DNA form, the CDR3 reads TGTGCCAGCAGCTCAACTCCGGGAGAGACCCAGTACTTC.

The V and J genes are TRBV5-1 and TRBJ2-5; no reliable D call. This CDR3 contains 13 residues. Trimming took off 4 bases at V and 5 bases at J, with 12 bases between the two ends. In germline, CDR1 is SGHRS, CDR2 YFSETQ. CDR3 sequence: CASSVIPEETQYF. The CDR3 DNA follows: TGCGCCAGCAGCGTAATCCCGGAGGAGACCCAGTACTTC.

The chain is built from TRBV27 and TRBJ2-7; 9 bases map to TRBD2. V was clipped by 5 bases and J by 4 bases; unmatched bases: 9. This CDR3 has 15 residues. Germline CDR1 reads MNHEY; CDR2 reads SMNVEV (reference sequence). The CDR3 spells CASSRAGTSKYEQYF. CDR3 sequence (DNA): TGTGCCAGCAGTCGAGCCGGGACTAGCAAGTACGAGCAGTACTTC.

The rearrangement uses TRBV5-1 and TRBJ1-2; D remains ambiguous. The V end lost 4 bases, the J end lost 8 bases, and 15 bases lay between the germline ends. Looked up from germline, CDR1 is SGHRS and CDR2 is YFSETQ. This CDR3 is 13 amino acids long. The DNA for the CDR3 is TGCGCCAGCAGCCTCCCAGGTCCCCAAGGCTACACCTTC. Translating it yields CASSLPGPQGYTF.

This chain uses TRBV6-1 with TRBJ1-1; maybe TRBD1 (6 bases). CDR3 length: 14 residues. V lost 6 bases, J lost 7 bases, and 18 bases lay in between. Per germline, CDR1 MNHNS and CDR2 SASEGT. The CDR3 sequence is CASRRTRGLGEAFF. The CDR3 bases are TGTGCCAGCAGAAGGACACGGGGGCTCGGTGAAGCTTTCTTT.

The rearrangement links TRBV6-7 to TRBJ1-1, with D perhaps matching TRBD1 (5 bases). TRBV6-7 is an ORF, with its function uncertain. The CDR3 is 12 amino acids. The V end lost 6 bases, the J end lost 14 bases, and 19 bases lay between the germline ends. CDR3 amino acids: CASSRRVRIWFF. The DNA for the CDR3 is TGTGCCAGCAGCCGCAGGGTAAGAATTTGGTTCTTT.

The DNA of the CDR3 is TGTGCCAGTAGTATAACACCCCGGCGGTCACCCCTCCACTTT. It specifies CASSITPRRSPLHF. The rearrangement uses TRBV19 and TRBJ1-6; D call uncertain. Trimming pared 2 bases from V and 10 bases from J, leaving 12 bases between. The CDR3 extends over 14 amino acids. CDR1 LNHDA and CDR2 SQIVND come from the germline V gene (reference sequence).

The chain combines TRBV5-1 with TRBJ2-7; 9 bases fit TRBD1. The CDR3 is 14 amino acids. Germline V gives CDR1 SGHRS, CDR2 YFSETQ. After removal of 2 bases from V and 2 bases from J, the junction contained 2 bases not matched to a gene. The chain's CDR3 is CASSFRTGAYEQYF. The CDR3 nucleotides read TGCGCCAGCAGCTTTAGGACAGGGGCCTACGAGCAGTACTTC.

This clone was counted only a few times. The chain combines TRBV7-9 with TRBJ1-4; D is uncertain. The CDR3 runs to 15 residues. Germline lookup yields CDR1 SEHNR and CDR2 FQNEAQ (reference sequence). Trimming left V 5 bases short and J 8 bases short, with 18 bases between. In DNA, the CDR3 is TGTGCCAGCAGCCCCGGAACCTTGGGTGGCGAAAAACTGTTTTTT. It yields the protein CASSPGTLGGEKLFF.

The genes are TRBV6-5 and TRBJ2-7; D not resolved. The V end lost 4 bases, the J end lost 2 bases, and 12 bases lay between the germline ends. The CDR3 runs 14 residues. The V gene's germline CDR1 is MNHEY and CDR2 SVGAGI. CDR3 in amino acids: CASSSHAAPYEQYF. CDR3 DNA: TGTGCCAGCAGTTCCCATGCAGCCCCCTACGAGCAGTACTTC.

The CDR3 loop is CASSQVQTADTQYF. The DNA for the CDR3 is TGCGCCAGCAGCCAAGTACAGACCGCAGATACGCAGTATTTT. The chain employs TRBV4-1 and TRBJ2-3, with unresolved D. This CDR3 contains 14 residues. CDR1 and CDR2 from the germline V gene are MGHRA and YSYEKL. V was clipped by 1 base and J by 4 bases, with 9 bases between them.

Turning to this clone: The sample holds other DNA sequences that translate to the same CDR3. The rearrangement joins TRBV19 to TRBJ2-7; a possible D gene is TRBD1 (5 bases). CDR1 and CDR2 from the germline V gene are LNHDA and SQIVND (reference sequence). This CDR3 has 18 amino acids. Deletions cut 2 bases from V and 2 bases from J, with 22 bases between. CDR3 in DNA: TGTGCCAGTAGTATACACCCCCTCGAGCCAGGGCTAGCCTACGAGCAGTACTTC. Its translation is CASSIHPLEPGLAYEQYF.

The chain has TRBV5-4 and TRBJ1-1; 9 positions match TRBD1. CDR1 SGHNT and CDR2 YYREEE come from the germline V gene (reference sequence). V trimming: 4 bases; J trimming: 6 bases; junction bases outside the gene matches: 4. This CDR3 spans 13 amino acids. CDR3 sequence (DNA): TGTGCCAGCAGCGGGGACAGGGAGGCTGAAGCTTTCTTT. It specifies CASSGDREAEAFF.

The chain is built from TRBV15 and TRBJ1-4, with 8 positions matching TRBD1. V dropped 5 bases and J dropped 8; count of bases not matched to a gene: 10. Germline CDR1 LNHNV, CDR2 YYDKDF (reference sequence). CDR3 length: 15 amino acids. CDR3 nucleotide sequence: TGTGCCACCAGCGTTCGGACAGGGTATCGAGAAAAACTGTTTTTT. Translating gives CATSVRTGYREKLFF.

This clone was counted only a few times. J is TRBJ2-7 and V is TRBV7-2, with D possibly being TRBD2 (5 bases). This CDR3 has 16 amino acids. CDR1 and CDR2 (germline): SGHTA, FQGNSA. With 5 bases removed from V and 0 bases from J, the gap between germline ends came to 17 bases. Here the CDR3 reads CASSPLRRAASYEQYF. For the CDR3, the DNA is TGTGCCAGCAGCCCCCTTAGGCGAGCGGCCTCCTACGAGCAGTACTTC.

The chain is built from TRBV19 and TRBJ2-2, with D maybe TRBD2 (6 bases). This CDR3 is 17 amino acids long. V was clipped by 5 bases and J by 0 bases, with 16 bases between them. Germline values: CDR1 LNHDA, CDR2 SQIVND (reference sequence). DNA of the CDR3: TGTGCCAGTAGTCTAAGAGCGGGCCCAACGAACACCGGGGAGCTGTTTTTT. Amino acid sequence: CASSLRAGPTNTGELFF.

The chain joins TRBV29-1 to TRBJ2-7; no definite D call. Trimming shortened V by 7 bases and J by 4 bases, and 14 bases separated the two germline ends. Germline V gene lookup returns CDR1 SQVTM and CDR2 ANQGSEA. The CDR3 extends over 12 amino acids. The CDR3 DNA reads as TGCAGCGCCCGGATACTTCAGTACGAGCAGTACTTC. As protein: CSARILQYEQYF.

CDR3 DNA sequence: TGCAGCGTTGTCGCTAGCGGGGGCCTGTGGCAGTTCTTC. This sequence encodes CSVVASGGLWQFF. V gene TRBV29-1 combines with J gene TRBJ2-1, with 10 nucleotides matching TRBD2. Losses at the gene ends were 4 bases for V and 12 bases for J; bases not matched to a gene: 9. The germline V gene encodes CDR1 SQVTM and CDR2 ANQGSEA. The CDR3 runs to 13 residues.

The rearrangement uses TRBV4-3 and TRBJ1-6; a weak D match, TRBD1 (5 bases). Trimming removed 0 bases from V and 8 bases from J, with 17 bases in between. The CDR3 loop spans 17 amino acids. CDR1 and CDR2 from the germline V gene are LGHNA and YSLEER. CDR3 amino acids: CASSQDGAEASYSPLHF. As DNA, the CDR3 is TGCGCCAGCAGCCAAGATGGGGCGGAGGCCTCGTATTCACCCCTCCACTTT.

The chain combines TRBV10-3 with TRBJ2-7, with D tentatively TRBD1 or TRBD2 (6 bases each). The V and J ends lost 6 bases and 4 bases respectively, with 7 bases between them. The CDR3 runs 11 residues. Germline loops: CDR1 ENHRY, CDR2 SYGVKD. This CDR3 is CAIRGGYEQYF. CDR3 nucleotides: TGTGCCATCAGAGGGGGGTACGAGCAGTACTTC.